This TCR beta chain is drawn from a study of Graves' ophthalmopathy and Graves' hyperthyroidism. The study, taken as a whole, reports: The model's ophthalmopathy progression predictions had about 71% sensitivity and 72% to 75% specificity. The authors also found most expanded thyroid clonotypes above 0.001 frequency in blood.

Hyperthyroidism in these 18- to 65-year-old patients was newly diagnosed, lasting under 2 months. The diagnostic workup employed clinical symptoms, serum thyroxine, TRAb, thyroid ultrasound and orbital computed tomography. With 8 bases removed from V and 10 bases from J, the gap between germline ends came to 23 bases. Germline CDR1 reads SEHNR; CDR2 reads FQNEAQ (reference sequence). The CDR3 loop spans 14 amino acids. This clonotype has a count of ten or more. The antigen remains undetermined. The TCR beta CDR3 regions underwent amplification from RNA transcripts. The first-round RT-PCR employed HTBI primers together with the Qiagen OneStep RT-PCR kit. A multiplex PCR was then performed as the second round. TCRdb processed the multiplex PCR reads anew with MiXCR; each CDR3 protein has one entry. The table lists about 390,000 distinct CDR3 sequences, roughly 15% of them singletons.

This receptor was taken from an adult woman with stable Graves' hyperthyroidism. Sequenced sample: peripheral blood. J is TRBJ1-1 and V is TRBV7-9; maybe TRBD1 (6 bases). CDR3 in amino acids: CASRREGDRGIAFF. CDR3 coding DNA: TGTGCCAGCCGCAGGGAGGGGGACCGGGGGATAGCTTTCTTT.